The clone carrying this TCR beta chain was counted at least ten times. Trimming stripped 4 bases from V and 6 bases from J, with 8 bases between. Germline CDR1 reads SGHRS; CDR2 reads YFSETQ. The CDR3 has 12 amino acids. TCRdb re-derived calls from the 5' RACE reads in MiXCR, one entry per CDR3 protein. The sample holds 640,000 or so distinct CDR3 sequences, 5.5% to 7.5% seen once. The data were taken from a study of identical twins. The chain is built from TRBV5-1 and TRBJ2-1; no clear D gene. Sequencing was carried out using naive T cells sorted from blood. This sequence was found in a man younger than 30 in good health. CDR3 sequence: CASSLKLNEQFF. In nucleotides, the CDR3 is TGCGCCAGCAGCCTTAAACTCAATGAGCAGTTCTTC.